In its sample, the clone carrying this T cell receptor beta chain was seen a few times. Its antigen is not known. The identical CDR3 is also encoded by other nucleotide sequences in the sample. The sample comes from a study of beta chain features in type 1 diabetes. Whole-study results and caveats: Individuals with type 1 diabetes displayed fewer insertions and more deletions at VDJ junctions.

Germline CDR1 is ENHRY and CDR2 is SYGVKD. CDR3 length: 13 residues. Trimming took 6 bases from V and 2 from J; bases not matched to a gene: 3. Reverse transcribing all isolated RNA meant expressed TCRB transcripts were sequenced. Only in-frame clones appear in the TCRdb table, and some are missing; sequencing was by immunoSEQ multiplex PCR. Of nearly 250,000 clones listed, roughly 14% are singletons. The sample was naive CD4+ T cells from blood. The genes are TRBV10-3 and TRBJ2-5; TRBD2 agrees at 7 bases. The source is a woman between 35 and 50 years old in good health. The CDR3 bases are TGTGCCATCAGGGAGGGAGGGCAAGAGACCCAGTACTTC. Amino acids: CAIREGGQETQYF.